The 28 T cell receptor beta chains given below trace back to one sample, sequenced in a study of OX40 agonist ivuxolimab in advanced cancers. Generated by immunoSEQ multiplex PCR, the TCRdb table keeps only in-frame clones and is missing some. The data contain about 81,000 clones, about 81% of them singletons. Sequenced here: CD4+ or CD8+ T cells sorted from blood, sampled in a trial of the OX40 agonist ivuxolimab. Every receptor here comes from an adult with an advanced solid tumor such as melanoma, head and neck, liver or kidney cancer.

The chain carries TRBV21-1 and TRBJ2-6; TRBD2, the table's D call, lacks a check against the DNA. TRBV21-1 is an annotated pseudogene. CDR3 size: 22 residues. CDR3 sequence reads: CASSGHFTTSGPPNPGANVLTF. CDR3 nucleotide sequence: TGTGCCAGCAGCGGACACTTTACGACTAGCGGGCCCCCGAACCCTGGGGCCAACGTCCTGACTTTC.

The rearrangement links TRBV7-9 to TRBJ1-4, with D tentatively TRBD1 (5 bases). The CDR3 contains 15 residues. The V gene's germline CDR1 is SEHNR and CDR2 FQNEAQ (reference sequence). Trimming shortened V by 2 bases and J by 3 bases, and 10 bases separated the two germline ends. The CDR3 DNA is TGTGCCAGCAGCTTATCGGAGGGGTCTAATGAAAAACTGTTTTTT. Translating gives CASSLSEGSNEKLFF.

The sample holds one count of this clone. A read error may produce the germline difference seen at one junction end. The chain links TRBV5-8 to TRBJ2-7, with a possible D match to TRBD1 (5 bases). CDR1 is SGHTS and CDR2 is YDEGEE in the germline V gene. This CDR3 region has 15 residues. The CDR3: CASSQDQGTAYEQYF. The CDR3 DNA reads TGCGCCAGCAGCCAAGATCAGGGCACCGCCTACGAGCAGTACTTC.

The gene calls are TRBV5-3 and TRBJ2-3; 16 bases are a match to TRBD2. TRBV5-3 is recorded as an ORF, its role being uncertain. Unmatched junction bases numbered 8, after V lost 4 bases and J lost 0 bases. CDR3 length: 19 amino acids. CDR3 region: CARSPGLAGGNVSTDTQYF. CDR3 nucleotide sequence: TGTGCCAGAAGCCCGGGACTAGCGGGGGGGAATGTGAGCACAGATACGCAGTATTTT.

This sequence joins TRBV6-1 and TRBJ1-2, with a possible D match to TRBD1 (5 bases). Trimming took off 3 bases at V and 4 bases at J, with 12 bases between the two ends. The CDR3 has 14 residues. CDR1 and CDR2 from the germline V gene are MNHNS and SASEGT. The CDR3 spells CASSESWGSYGYTF. The DNA for the CDR3 is TGTGCCAGCAGTGAGTCTTGGGGGAGCTATGGCTACACCTTC.

This clone was observed a handful of times. This chain joins TRBV14 and TRBJ2-2, with a possible D match to TRBD2 (6 bases). Trimming removed 4 bases at V and 6 bases at J, with 15 bases between. The CDR3 runs 15 residues. Germline loops: CDR1 SGHDN, CDR2 FVKESK. The CDR3 nucleotides are TGTGCCAGCAGCCCCGGGACTGCCCCCTCCGGGGAGCTGTTTTTT. Its protein product is CASSPGTAPSGELFF. Looking up the rest from reference TRBV14 and TRBJ2-2 gives the full variable domain: EAGVTQFPSHSVIEKGQTVTLRCDPISGHDNLYWYRRVMGKEIKFLLHFVKESKQDESGMPNNRFLAERTGGTYSTLKVQPAELEDSGVYFCASSPGTAPSGELFFGEGSRLTVL.

The chain joins TRBV4-3 to TRBJ2-3; the D is unclear. CDR1 and CDR2 (germline): LGHNA, YSLEER. V was pared by 4 bases and J by 7 bases, with 12 bases between. This CDR3 comprises 13 residues. CDR3 nucleotides: TGCGCCAGCAGCCCTAGTCCCTCGAATACGCAGTATTTT. As protein: CASSPSPSNTQYF.

V and J are TRBV29-1 and TRBJ1-1; no clear D. V was pared by 1 base and J by 2 bases, with 8 bases between. CDR3 length: 13 residues. Germline V gene lookup returns CDR1 SQVTM and CDR2 ANQGSEA. The CDR3 region has the DNA TGCAGCGTTGAAGGTGGGGAAAACACTGAAGCTTTCTTT. Amino acid sequence: CSVEGGENTEAFF. The full variable domain, with the rest looked up from reference TRBV29-1 and TRBJ1-1, is SAVISQKPSRDICQRGTSLTIQCQVDSQVTMMFWYRQQPGQSLTLIATANQGSEATYESGFVIDKFPISRPNLTFSTLTVSNMSPEDSSIYLCSVEGGENTEAFFGQGTRLTVV.

This clone appeared once. The J gene is TRBJ1-1, the V gene TRBV10-3; D is unresolved. CDR1 is ENHRY and CDR2 is SYGVKD in the germline V gene. The V gene lost 6 bases and the J gene lost 5 bases, with 10 bases spanning the gap. CDR3 length: 12 residues. In DNA form, the CDR3 reads TGTGCCATCAGAGCCGGAGGGACTGAAGCTTTCTTT. This sequence encodes CAIRAGGTEAFF.

The chain uses TRBV19 and TRBJ2-4; TRBD1 matches at 10 bases. Germline loops: CDR1 LNHDA, CDR2 SQIVND (reference sequence). The CDR3 is 18 amino acids. V shed 6 bases, J shed 1 base, and the junction held 12 bases outside the gene matches. DNA for the CDR3: TGTGCCAGTAGGTTACCGGGACAGGGGACGGGTGCCAAAAACATTCAGTACTTC. Its protein is CASRLPGQGTGAKNIQYF.

V gene TRBV9 combines with J gene TRBJ1-1, with 7 positions matching TRBD1. Germline V gives CDR1 SGDLS, CDR2 YYNGEE. The CDR3 loop spans 18 amino acids. V gave up 0 bases and J gave up 3 bases; unmatched junction bases: 14. DNA for the CDR3: TGTGCCAGCAGCGTAGGTGGGACAGTGGGGATGGGGGACACTGAAGCTTTCTTT. This encodes CASSVGGTVGMGDTEAFF.

The chain joins TRBV2 to TRBJ1-4; 8 bases fit TRBD1. The junction had 6 bases not matched to a gene; V was cut back by 6 bases and J by 3 bases. This CDR3 comprises 15 residues. In germline, CDR1 is SNHLY, CDR2 FYNNEI. The DNA of the CDR3 is TGTGCCAGCAGCGGACAGGGCTCCGCTAATGAAAAACTGTTTTTT. Its protein is CASSGQGSANEKLFF.

The V and J genes are TRBV5-1 and TRBJ1-5; a possible D gene is TRBD1 (6 bases). Germline V lookup: CDR1 SGHRS, CDR2 YFSETQ. CDR3 length: 14 amino acids. Trimming cost V 0 bases and J 6 bases, with 10 bases left between them. Here the CDR3 reads CASSLGGGGQPQHF. Written as DNA, the CDR3 is TGCGCCAGCAGCTTGGGTGGAGGGGGTCAGCCCCAGCATTTT.

The chain combines TRBV28 with TRBJ2-1, with TRBD1 matching 12 bases. CDR3 size: 16 residues. Germline V CDR1 and CDR2: MDHEN, SYDVKM. V shed 3 bases and J 5 bases; nucleotides not matched to a gene: 5. The CDR3 nucleotides are TGTGCCAGCAGTTTTCCGGGACAGGGGGCCGACAATGAGCAGTTCTTC. Residues: CASSFPGQGADNEQFF.

CDR3 loop: CASSQDRGLATSYEQYF. The CDR3, as DNA: TGTGCCAGCAGCCAAGATAGGGGACTAGCGACATCCTACGAGCAGTACTTC. The rearrangement links TRBV4-2 to TRBJ2-7, with 10 bases fitting TRBD2. The CDR3 length is 17 residues. Trimming took 0 bases from V and 1 from J; bases not matched to a gene: 6. From germline, CDR1 is LGHNA and CDR2 YNFKEQ.

J is TRBJ1-4 and V is TRBV7-2; TRBD1 matches at 9 bases. Per germline, CDR1 SGHTA and CDR2 FQGNSA. The ends lost 5 bases at V and 13 bases at J; junction bases unmatched: 8. CDR3 length: 13 residues. The CDR3 nucleotides read TGTGCCAGCAGCCCAGAAAGGACAGGGGTACTGTTTTTT. It translates to CASSPERTGVLFF.

The chain carries TRBV7-9 and TRBJ2-5; possible D gene TRBD1, 5 bases. CDR1 and CDR2 from the germline V gene are SEHNR and FQNEAQ (reference sequence). This CDR3 has 15 amino acids. Trimming shortened V by 5 bases and J by 11 bases, and 24 bases separated the two germline ends. CDR3 residues: CASSLRAGQTVEQYF. CDR3 DNA: TGTGCCAGCAGCCTTCGGGCAGGGCAGACCGTAGAGCAGTACTTC.

The V call is TRBV4-3, the J call TRBJ2-2; no clear D gene. The CDR3 is 14 amino acids. Germline lookup yields CDR1 LGHNA and CDR2 YSLEER. V was shortened by 4 bases and J by 3 bases, with 9 bases between the two germline ends. CDR3 sequence (DNA): TGCGCCAGCAGCCTGGACGAGTACACCGGGGAGCTGTTTTTT. It is translated as CASSLDEYTGELFF.

The rearrangement joins TRBV25-1 to TRBJ2-1; D possibly matches TRBD1 or TRBD2 (5 bases each). Germline values: CDR1 MGHDK, CDR2 SYGVNS. This CDR3 is 11 amino acids long. Trimming shortened V by 6 bases and J by 8 bases, and 8 bases separated the two germline ends. The CDR3: CASSRGYEQFF. The CDR3 DNA reads as TGTGCCAGCAGCCGGGGCTATGAGCAGTTCTTC.

The chain joins TRBV19 to TRBJ2-3; TRBD1 is a possible D gene (6 bases). Trimming took 7 bases from V and 3 from J, leaving 11 bases between them. The germline V gene encodes CDR1 LNHDA and CDR2 SQIVND (reference sequence). CDR3 length: 13 residues. CDR3 amino acids: CASKLGATDTQYF. CDR3 coding DNA: TGTGCCAGTAAACTGGGGGCTACAGATACGCAGTATTTT.

This chain joins TRBV4-2 and TRBJ2-5; 11 positions agree with TRBD2. This CDR3 is 17 amino acids long. CDR1 and CDR2 from the germline V gene are LGHNA and YNFKEQ. Germline trimming cut 1 base from V and 8 bases from J; bases unmatched to any gene: 12. The CDR3 DNA is TGTGCCAGCAGCCAAGGAGGGGGCCTAGCGGGAGGAGAAACCCAGTACTTC. Protein product: CASSQGGGLAGGETQYF.

This rearrangement joins TRBV4-3 to TRBJ1-1, with a possible D match to TRBD1 (6 bases). Trimming pared 0 bases from V and 6 bases from J, leaving 8 bases between. Germline V gives CDR1 LGHNA, CDR2 YSLEER. The CDR3 sequence is 13 residues long. This CDR3 is CASSQEKGAEAFF. CDR3 coding DNA: TGCGCCAGCAGCCAAGAGAAGGGGGCTGAAGCTTTCTTT.

This clone was found once. V gene TRBV13 combines with J gene TRBJ1-1; TRBD1 is a possible D gene (5 bases). This CDR3 has 15 amino acids. Deletions cut 1 base from V and 0 bases from J, with 9 bases between. Germline loops: CDR1 PRHDT, CDR2 FYEKMQ (reference sequence). CDR3 amino acids: CASSLEAGLNTEAFF. The CDR3 DNA reads TGTGCCAGCAGCTTAGAAGCGGGACTGAACACTGAAGCTTTCTTT.

This clone has a single count. This chain connects TRBV27 to TRBJ2-7; TRBD1 agrees at 7 bases. The V and J ends lost 2 bases and 4 bases, in that order; junction bases with no gene match: 11. This CDR3 comprises 16 residues. Germline assignment: CDR1 MNHEY and CDR2 SMNVEV (reference sequence). The CDR3 region is CASSLPSAGGGYEQYF. In DNA, the CDR3 is TGTGCCAGCAGTTTACCATCGGCAGGGGGTGGGTACGAGCAGTACTTC.

This clone was seen a single time. This rearrangement joins TRBV5-8 to TRBJ1-3; D uncertain. The CDR3 extends over 17 amino acids. Per the germline V gene, CDR1 is SGHTS and CDR2 is YDEGEE. The V and J ends lost 0 bases and 0 bases respectively, with 13 bases between them. CDR3 loop: CASSLVVWAYSGNTIYF. CDR3 nucleotide sequence: TGTGCCAGCAGCTTGGTAGTCTGGGCATACTCTGGAAACACCATATATTTT.

The chain has TRBV9 and TRBJ1-6; no definite D call. The CDR3 sequence is 16 residues long. The germline V and J ends were trimmed by 5 bases and 7 bases, with 19 bases remaining between them. Looked up from germline, CDR1 is SGDLS and CDR2 is YYNGEE. The DNA of the CDR3 is TGTGCCAGCAGTTCCGACGCGGGGATGAAGAATTCACCCCTCCACTTT. This sequence encodes CASSSDAGMKNSPLHF.

The chain links TRBV7-2 to TRBJ1-5, with 11 bases matching TRBD1. This CDR3 contains 15 residues. Germline-derived CDR1 and CDR2 are SGHTA and FQGNSA. Trimming cost V 5 bases and J 6 bases; bases outside gene matches: 6. The DNA for the CDR3 is TGTGCCAGCAGCCAACGGACAGGGGGCTTTCAGCCCCAGCATTTT. Translated: CASSQRTGGFQPQHF. Together with reference TRBV7-2 and TRBJ1-5, the CDR3 gives the full variable domain: GAGVSQSPSNKVTEKGKDVELRCDPISGHTALYWYRQSLGQGLEFLIYFQGNSAPDKSGLPSDRFSAERTGGSVSTLTIQRTQQEDSAVYLCASSQRTGGFQPQHFGDGTRLSIL.

The chain has TRBV14 and TRBJ2-1; 9 bases are shared with TRBD2. The germline V gene encodes CDR1 SGHDN and CDR2 FVKESK. Trimming took 6 bases from V and 12 from J; bases not matched to a gene: 18. The CDR3 loop spans 16 amino acids. The CDR3 spells CASSPGGQLAGYGQFF. The CDR3 DNA reads TGTGCCAGCAGTCCAGGGGGACAGCTAGCGGGATACGGGCAGTTCTTC.